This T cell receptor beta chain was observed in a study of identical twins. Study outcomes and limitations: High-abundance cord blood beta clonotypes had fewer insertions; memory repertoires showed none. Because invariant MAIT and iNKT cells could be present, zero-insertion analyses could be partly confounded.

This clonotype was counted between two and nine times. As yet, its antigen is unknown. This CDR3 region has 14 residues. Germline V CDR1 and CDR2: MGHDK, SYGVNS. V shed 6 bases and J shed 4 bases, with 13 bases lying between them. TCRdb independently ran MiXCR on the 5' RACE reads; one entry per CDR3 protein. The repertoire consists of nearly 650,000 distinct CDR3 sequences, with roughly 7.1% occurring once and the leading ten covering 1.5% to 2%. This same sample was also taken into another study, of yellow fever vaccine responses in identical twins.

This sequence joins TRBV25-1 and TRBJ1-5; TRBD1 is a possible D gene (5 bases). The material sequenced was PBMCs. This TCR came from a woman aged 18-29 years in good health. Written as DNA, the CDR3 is TGTGCCAGCAGCCCCCGGGGGTTAAATCAGCCCCAGCATTTT. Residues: CASSPRGLNQPQHF.